Listed here are 7 T cell receptor beta chains from one sample, sequenced in a study of blood T cell repertoires in COVID-19. Only in-frame clones appear in the TCRdb table, and some are missing; sequencing was by immunoSEQ multiplex PCR. In the table there are some 140,000 clones, about four fifths of which are singletons. The sequencing input was peripheral blood. The receptors derive from a woman aged 60-75 years with acute or convalescent COVID-19.

The rearrangement uses TRBV5-1 and TRBJ2-7, with 7 bases aligning to TRBD1. The germline V gene encodes CDR1 SGHRS and CDR2 YFSETQ. Losses at the gene ends were 4 bases for V and 0 bases for J; bases not matched to a gene: 7. The CDR3 is made up of 15 amino acids. The CDR3, as DNA: TGCGCCAGCAGCCCGGGACAGCATAGCTCCTACGAGCAGTACTTC. It specifies CASSPGQHSSYEQYF.

The rearrangement uses TRBV5-4 and TRBJ1-6; no definite D call. V was cut by 3 bases and J by 7 bases, with 11 bases left in between. Germline CDR1 reads SGHNT; CDR2 reads YYREEE (reference sequence). This CDR3 is built from 14 residues. The CDR3 loop is CASSSDINNSPLHF. CDR3 DNA: TGTGCCAGCAGCTCCGACATCAACAATTCACCCCTCCACTTT. Looking up the rest from reference TRBV5-4 and TRBJ1-6 gives the full variable domain: ETGVTQSPTHLIKTRGQQVTLRCSSQSGHNTVSWYQQALGQGPQFIFQYYREEENGRGNFPPRFSGLQFPNYSSELNVNALELDDSALYLCASSSDINNSPLHFGNGTRLTVT.

This clone was seen a few times. J is TRBJ2-5 and V is TRBV7-9, with D perhaps matching TRBD2 (6 bases). Trimming shortened V by 6 bases and J by 1 base, and 9 bases separated the two germline ends. The CDR3 length is 13 residues. Germline CDR1 and CDR2: SEHNR and FQNEAQ (reference sequence). The CDR3 DNA is TGTGCCAGCAGGATTAGCGGCCAAGAGACCCAGTACTTC. It is translated as CASRISGQETQYF.

This chain links TRBV3-1 (or the pseudogene TRBV3-2) with TRBJ2-1; TRBD2 matches at 9 bases. The CDR3 covers 15 residues. Germline CDR1 LGHDT, CDR2 YNNKEL (reference sequence). V dropped 4 bases and J dropped 7; count of bases not matched to a gene: 8. This CDR3 reads CASSRVGTSRNEQFF. Written as DNA, the CDR3 is TGTGCCAGCAGCCGGGTAGGGACTAGCAGAAATGAGCAGTTCTTC.

The J gene is TRBJ1-6, the V gene TRBV4-1, with 9 bases identical to TRBD1. V shed 5 bases and J 7 bases; nucleotides not matched to a gene: 3. This CDR3 is 14 amino acids long. Germline V gene lookup returns CDR1 MGHRA and CDR2 YSYEKL. CDR3 in amino acids: CASSVGQGNSPLHF. The DNA for the CDR3 is TGCGCCAGCAGCGTAGGACAGGGGAATTCACCCCTCCACTTT.

This chain connects TRBV5-1 to TRBJ1-1; unclear D gene. Trimming pared 1 base from V and 0 bases from J, leaving 7 bases between. Germline lookup yields CDR1 SGHRS and CDR2 YFSETQ. The CDR3 is made up of 14 amino acids. The CDR3 DNA reads as TGCGCCAGCAGCTTGTCAGACATGAACACTGAAGCTTTCTTT. Translation gives CASSLSDMNTEAFF. Based on the CDR3 plus reference TRBV5-1 and TRBJ1-1, the full variable domain is KAGVTQTPRYLIKTRGQQVTLSCSPISGHRSVSWYQQTPGQGLQFLFEYFSETQRNKGNFPGRFSGRQFSNSRSEMNVSTLELGDSALYLCASSLSDMNTEAFFGQGTRLTVV.

The J gene is TRBJ2-3, the V gene TRBV5-1, with a possible D match to TRBD1 (6 bases). Per germline, CDR1 SGHRS and CDR2 YFSETQ. The CDR3 loop spans 15 amino acids. V was cut by 3 bases and J by 1 base, with 12 bases left in between. The CDR3 is CASSSTGFGTDTQYF. DNA of the CDR3: TGCGCCAGCAGCTCCACAGGGTTCGGCACAGATACGCAGTATTTT.